What follows is one T cell receptor beta chain and its context. Antigen specificity is unknown. The data originate from a study of T cells in Graves' hyperthyroidism and ophthalmopathy. RNA transcripts served as the template for amplifying TCR beta CDR3 regions. In the first-round RT-PCR of the TCR CDR3, the HTBI primer set was used. TCRdb analysed the multiplex PCR reads with MiXCR anew, one entry per CDR3 protein. The data show fewer than 600,000 distinct CDR3 sequences, around an eighth seen once. Whole-study results and caveats: Blood also carried most thyroid clonotypes expanded above 0.001. A median around 5.9 months before onset, the model predicted ophthalmopathy.

Germline V CDR1 and CDR2: LNHDA, SQIVND (reference sequence). The V gene lost 6 bases and the J gene lost 5 bases, with 13 bases spanning the gap. This CDR3 contains 13 residues. The source of the PBMCs was approximately 9.5 ml of fresh peripheral blood. The chain is built from TRBV19 and TRBJ2-5; D unresolved. Material for sequencing was blood. The clonotype originates from a woman aged 18-29 years with Graves' hyperthyroidism. CDR3 nucleotide sequence: TGTGCCAGTAGCGAGCAGAGGCAGGAGACCCAGTACTTC. This codes for CASSEQRQETQYF.